The rows below give T cell receptor beta chains drawn from one sample of a study of early T cells in non-severe SARS-CoV-2 infection. TCRdb called the 5' RACE reads again in MiXCR, with one record for every CDR3 protein. The sample carries tens of thousands of distinct CDR3 sequences, less than 6.5% recorded once. Specimen: whole blood, collected at baseline. Receptors originate from an adult who was a healthcare worker with PCR-confirmed SARS-CoV-2 infection or an uninfected control (not recorded which). CDR3s include the opening cysteine and the closing phenylalanine or tryptophan. A D gene is named only where the DNA matches it firmly. A clone size is listed for some rows: how often the clone was seen (once, few, many), or a class if it is expanded.

CDR3aa: CASSYSSSDRVLETQYF
CDR3nt: TGTGCCAGCAGTTACTCTTCTTCGGACCGGGTGTTGGAGACCCAGTACTTC
d_gene: .
abundance: many
v_gene: TRBV6-5
j_gene: TRBJ2-5

CDR3aa: CASSSPGTGPYEQYF
CDR3nt: TGTGCCAGCAGTAGCCCCGGGACAGGGCCCTACGAGCAGTACTTC
d_gene: TRBD1
abundance: many
v_gene: TRBV28
j_gene: TRBJ2-7

CDR3aa: CASSFSSQNIQYF
CDR3nt: TGTGCCAGCAGCTTCTCCAGCCAAAACATTCAGTACTTC
d_gene: .
abundance: many
v_gene: TRBV5-5
j_gene: TRBJ2-4

CDR3aa: CATSFGGGTGELFF
CDR3nt: TGTGCCACCAGTTTTGGGGGAGGCACCGGGGAGCTGTTTTTT
d_gene: .
abundance: many
v_gene: TRBV28
j_gene: TRBJ2-2

CDR3aa: CSVGLVAYNEQFF
CDR3nt: TGCAGCGTGGGACTGGTTGCCTACAATGAGCAGTTCTTC
d_gene: .
abundance: .
v_gene: TRBV29-1
j_gene: TRBJ2-1

CDR3aa: CAISEFPPANTGELFF
CDR3nt: TGTGCCATCAGTGAATTTCCCCCCGCGAACACCGGGGAGCTGTTTTTT
d_gene: .
abundance: many
v_gene: TRBV10-3
j_gene: TRBJ2-2

CDR3aa: CSAARGNTDTQYF
CDR3nt: TGCAGCGCCGCCAGGGGTAATACAGATACGCAGTATTTT
d_gene: .
abundance: many
v_gene: TRBV29-1
j_gene: TRBJ2-3

CDR3aa: CASSERGLGYEQYF
CDR3nt: TGTGCCAGCAGTGAAAGGGGACTAGGCTACGAGCAGTACTTC
d_gene: TRBD2
abundance: many
v_gene: TRBV2
j_gene: TRBJ2-7

CDR3aa: CASSLMTGVNTEAFF
CDR3nt: TGCGCCAGCAGCTTGATGACAGGGGTGAACACTGAAGCTTTCTTT
d_gene: TRBD1
abundance: .
v_gene: TRBV5-1
j_gene: TRBJ1-1

CDR3aa: CASSRTGTSFEQYF
CDR3nt: TGCGCCAGCAGCCGGACAGGGACATCCTTTGAGCAGTACTTC
d_gene: TRBD1
abundance: few
v_gene: TRBV5-1
j_gene: TRBJ2-7

CDR3aa: CASSPSPRQVTYEQYF
CDR3nt: TGTGCCAGCAGTCCCTCCCCGAGACAAGTCACCTACGAGCAGTACTTC
d_gene: .
abundance: few
v_gene: TRBV28
j_gene: TRBJ2-7

CDR3aa: CASSLRRVFGTGAREQYF
CDR3nt: TGTGCCAGCAGCCTAAGGCGAGTTTTCGGGACAGGGGCGCGCGAGCAGTACTTC
d_gene: TRBD1
abundance: .
v_gene: TRBV11-2
j_gene: TRBJ2-7